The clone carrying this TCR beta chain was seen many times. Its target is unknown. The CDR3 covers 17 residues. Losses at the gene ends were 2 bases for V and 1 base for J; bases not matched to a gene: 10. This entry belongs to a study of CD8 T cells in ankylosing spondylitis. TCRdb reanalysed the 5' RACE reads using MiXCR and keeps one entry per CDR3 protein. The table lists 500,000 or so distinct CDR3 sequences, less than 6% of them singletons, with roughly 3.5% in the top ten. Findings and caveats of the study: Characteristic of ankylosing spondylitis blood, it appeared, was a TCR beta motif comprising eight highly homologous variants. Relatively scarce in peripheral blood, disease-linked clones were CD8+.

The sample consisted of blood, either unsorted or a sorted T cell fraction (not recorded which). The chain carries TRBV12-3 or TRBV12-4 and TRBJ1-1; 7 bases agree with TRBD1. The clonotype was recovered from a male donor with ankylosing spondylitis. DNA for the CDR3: TGTGCCAGCAGTTTACCCCCCGACAGGGAAGAGAACACTGAAGCTTTCTTT. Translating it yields CASSLPPDREENTEAFF.